Listed below are T cell receptor beta chains from one sample, sequenced in a study of OX40 agonist ivuxolimab in advanced cancers. Data came from immunoSEQ multiplex PCR; TCRdb stores just in-frame clones and leaves some out. The sample consists of tens of thousands of clones, about 89% of them appearing once. Specimen: CD4+ or CD8+ T cells sorted from blood, collected in a trial of the OX40 agonist ivuxolimab. The receptors were gathered from an adult with an advanced solid tumor such as melanoma, head and neck, liver or kidney cancer. Both conserved end residues are part of each CDR3. The D gene is left open where the match is weak. Rows give clone size only sometimes, using once, few, many, or a class for an expanded clone.

abundance: NA; d_gene: NA; j_gene: TRBJ1-2; v_gene: TRBV28; CDR3aa: CASRVQNNYGYTF; CDR3nt: TGTGCCAGCAGGGTACAAAATAACTATGGCTACACCTTC
abundance: NA; d_gene: NA; j_gene: TRBJ2-1; v_gene: TRBV5-1; CDR3aa: CASSLAGSYNEQFF; CDR3nt: TGCGCCAGCAGCTTGGCAGGGTCCTACAATGAGCAGTTCTTC
abundance: NA; d_gene: NA; j_gene: TRBJ2-5; v_gene: TRBV5-1; CDR3aa: CASSLFAEETQYF; CDR3nt: TGCGCCAGCAGCTTGTTCGCAGAAGAGACCCAGTACTTC
abundance: NA; d_gene: NA; j_gene: TRBJ2-1; v_gene: TRBV6-1; CDR3aa: CAAPRSGVGDNEQFF; CDR3nt: TGTGCCGCGCCCCGCTCCGGGGTAGGAGACAATGAGCAGTTCTTC
abundance: NA; d_gene: NA; j_gene: TRBJ1-3; v_gene: TRBV30; CDR3aa: CAWRPTDIYPGNTIYF; CDR3nt: TGTGCCTGGAGACCCACCGACATTTACCCCGGAAACACCATATATTTT
abundance: NA; d_gene: NA; j_gene: TRBJ2-3; v_gene: TRBV28; CDR3aa: CASRGTGRGTDTQYF; CDR3nt: TGTGCCAGCAGGGGGACGGGCCGAGGCACAGATACGCAGTATTTT
abundance: NA; d_gene: TRBD1; j_gene: TRBJ1-1; v_gene: TRBV6-6; CDR3aa: CASGQGLANTEAFF; CDR3nt: TGTGCCAGTGGACAGGGTTTGGCGAACACTGAAGCTTTCTTT
abundance: NA; d_gene: NA; j_gene: TRBJ2-1; v_gene: TRBV10-3; CDR3aa: CAIQGASPYNEQFF; CDR3nt: TGTGCCATCCAGGGAGCTAGCCCGTACAATGAGCAGTTCTTC
abundance: NA; d_gene: NA; j_gene: TRBJ2-5; v_gene: TRBV25-1; CDR3aa: CASRPPGQGQETQYF; CDR3nt: TGTGCCAGCAGGCCCCCGGGACAAGGCCAAGAGACCCAGTACTTC
abundance: NA; d_gene: NA; j_gene: TRBJ2-3; v_gene: TRBV7-7; CDR3aa: CASSPIGSTDTQYF; CDR3nt: TGTGCCAGCAGCCCAATTGGTAGCACAGATACGCAGTATTTT
abundance: NA; d_gene: NA; j_gene: TRBJ1-6; v_gene: TRBV6-8; CDR3aa: CASSPPARDEGDNSPLHF; CDR3nt: TGTGCCAGCAGTCCCCCCGCCCGGGACGAAGGGGATAATTCACCCCTCCACTTT
abundance: NA; d_gene: TRBD2; j_gene: TRBJ2-5; v_gene: TRBV6-6; CDR3aa: CASSSSGAQETQYF; CDR3nt: TGTGCCAGCAGCAGCAGCGGGGCCCAAGAGACCCAGTACTTC
abundance: NA; d_gene: NA; j_gene: TRBJ1-4; v_gene: TRBV7-9; CDR3aa: CASSLRRGADEKLFF; CDR3nt: TGTGCCAGCAGCTTGAGGAGGGGTGCGGATGAAAAACTGTTTTTT
abundance: NA; d_gene: NA; j_gene: TRBJ1-4; v_gene: TRBV5-1; CDR3aa: CASSLELQGNEKLFF; CDR3nt: TGCGCCAGCAGCTTGGAATTACAGGGAAACGAAAAACTGTTTTTT
abundance: NA; d_gene: TRBD1; j_gene: TRBJ2-7; v_gene: TRBV5-5; CDR3aa: CASSGSGTVIDYEQYF; CDR3nt: TGTGCCAGCAGCGGATCAGGGACAGTGATAGACTACGAGCAGTACTTC
abundance: few; d_gene: NA; j_gene: TRBJ1-1; v_gene: TRBV6-4; CDR3aa: CASSVWMNTEAFF; CDR3nt: TGTGCCAGCAGTGTCTGGATGAACACTGAAGCTTTCTTT
abundance: few; d_gene: TRBD1; j_gene: TRBJ1-1; v_gene: TRBV6-1; CDR3aa: CASRETGVGTEAFF; CDR3nt: TGTGCCAGCAGGGAGACAGGGGTAGGGACTGAAGCTTTCTTT
abundance: NA; d_gene: TRBD2; j_gene: TRBJ2-1; v_gene: TRBV13; CDR3aa: CASSSGTSGRGYNEQFF; CDR3nt: TGTGCCAGCAGCTCAGGGACTAGCGGGAGAGGATACAATGAGCAGTTCTTC
abundance: NA; d_gene: NA; j_gene: TRBJ1-3; v_gene: TRBV6-6; CDR3aa: CASSPDHSGNTIYF; CDR3nt: TGTGCCAGCAGTCCTGATCACTCTGGAAACACCATATATTTT
abundance: NA; d_gene: NA; j_gene: TRBJ1-1; v_gene: TRBV2; CDR3aa: CASSYRENTEAFF; CDR3nt: TGTGCCAGCAGTTACAGGGAGAACACTGAAGCTTTCTTT
abundance: NA; d_gene: NA; j_gene: TRBJ1-6; v_gene: TRBV18; CDR3aa: CASSPRGQSSYNSPLHF; CDR3nt: TGTGCCAGCTCACCACGTGGCCAGAGCTCCTATAATTCACCCCTCCACTTT
abundance: NA; d_gene: NA; j_gene: TRBJ2-2; v_gene: TRBV5-1; CDR3aa: CASSSDSVTGELFF; CDR3nt: TGCGCCAGCAGCTCGGATAGCGTCACCGGGGAGCTGTTTTTT
abundance: few; d_gene: NA; j_gene: TRBJ1-1; v_gene: TRBV5-1; CDR3aa: CASSLVGAGRTEAFF; CDR3nt: TGCGCCAGCAGCTTGGTCGGTGCCGGACGCACTGAAGCTTTCTTT
abundance: NA; d_gene: NA; j_gene: TRBJ1-4; v_gene: TRBV5-6; CDR3aa: CASSSGLPNEKLFF; CDR3nt: TGTGCCAGCAGCTCGGGACTGCCGAATGAAAAACTGTTTTTT
abundance: once; d_gene: NA; j_gene: TRBJ2-7; v_gene: TRBV4-1; CDR3aa: CASSQGAGGSRYEQYF; CDR3nt: TGCGCCAGCAGCCAAGGGGCCGGCGGGTCCCGCTACGAGCAGTACTTC
abundance: NA; d_gene: NA; j_gene: TRBJ2-5; v_gene: TRBV4-3; CDR3aa: CASSQALSGETQYF; CDR3nt: TGCGCCAGCAGCCAAGCCCTGTCAGGCGAGACCCAGTACTTC
abundance: NA; d_gene: TRBD1; j_gene: TRBJ1-1; v_gene: TRBV27; CDR3aa: CASSSHPGQGYTEAFF; CDR3nt: TGTGCCAGCAGTTCACACCCGGGACAGGGATATACTGAAGCTTTCTTT
abundance: NA; d_gene: NA; j_gene: TRBJ1-2; v_gene: TRBV5-1; CDR3aa: CASSLGTGWDYGYTF; CDR3nt: TGCGCCAGCAGCTTGGGTACAGGGTGGGACTATGGCTACACCTTC
abundance: NA; d_gene: NA; j_gene: TRBJ1-4; v_gene: TRBV6-5; CDR3aa: CASSYGRANEKLFF; CDR3nt: TGTGCCAGCAGTTACGGACGGGCTAATGAAAAACTGTTTTTT
abundance: once; d_gene: NA; j_gene: TRBJ2-3; v_gene: TRBV5-4; CDR3aa: CASKKGSSSPTDTQYF; CDR3nt: TGTGCCAGCAAAAAGGGGTCCTCCAGTCCCACAGATACGCAGTATTTT
abundance: NA; d_gene: NA; j_gene: TRBJ1-2; v_gene: TRBV6-1; CDR3aa: CASSEANYGAVYGYTF; CDR3nt: TGTGCCAGCAGTGAAGCTAATTATGGGGCAGTCTATGGCTACACCTTC
abundance: NA; d_gene: NA; j_gene: TRBJ2-3; v_gene: TRBV27; CDR3aa: CASSLTSGTDTQYF; CDR3nt: TGTGCCAGCAGTTTGACTAGTGGCACAGATACGCAGTATTTT
abundance: NA; d_gene: NA; j_gene: TRBJ1-5; v_gene: TRBV10-2; CDR3aa: CASSGGGNQPQHF; CDR3nt: TGCGCCAGCAGCGGGGGAGGAAATCAGCCCCAGCATTTT
abundance: NA; d_gene: TRBD2; j_gene: TRBJ2-1; v_gene: TRBV5-5; CDR3aa: CASSPGLAGGHNEQFF; CDR3nt: TGTGCCAGCAGCCCGGGACTAGCGGGAGGGCACAATGAGCAGTTCTTC
abundance: NA; d_gene: NA; j_gene: TRBJ2-7; v_gene: TRBV6-6; CDR3aa: CASRAGAYEQYF; CDR3nt: TGTGCCAGCAGGGCAGGGGCCTACGAGCAGTACTTC
abundance: NA; d_gene: NA; j_gene: TRBJ1-3; v_gene: TRBV6-1; CDR3aa: CASSESSGSSGNTIYF; CDR3nt: TGTGCCAGCAGTGAATCGTCAGGCTCCTCTGGAAACACCATATATTTT
abundance: once; d_gene: NA; j_gene: TRBJ2-7; v_gene: TRBV7-2; CDR3aa: CASSLAASKSSYEQYF; CDR3nt: TGTGCCAGCAGCTTAGCTGCTAGCAAGAGCTCCTACGAGCAGTACTTC
abundance: few; d_gene: TRBD1; j_gene: TRBJ2-7; v_gene: TRBV28; CDR3aa: CASSLPGQVLEQYF; CDR3nt: TGTGCCAGCAGTCTACCGGGACAGGTTCTCGAGCAGTACTTC
abundance: NA; d_gene: TRBD2; j_gene: TRBJ2-5; v_gene: TRBV5-1; CDR3aa: CASSLGLAGQETQYF; CDR3nt: TGCGCCAGCAGCTTGGGACTAGCGGGTCAAGAGACCCAGTACTTC
abundance: NA; d_gene: TRBD1; j_gene: TRBJ1-2; v_gene: TRBV25-1; CDR3aa: CASSTQTGGKNGYTF; CDR3nt: TGTGCCAGCAGTACCCAGACAGGGGGCAAGAATGGCTACACCTTC
abundance: NA; d_gene: TRBD1; j_gene: TRBJ2-7; v_gene: TRBV10-3; CDR3aa: CAISEPRQGANEQYF; CDR3nt: TGTGCCATCAGTGAGCCGCGTCAGGGGGCTAACGAGCAGTACTTC
abundance: NA; d_gene: TRBD2; j_gene: TRBJ2-1; v_gene: TRBV6-1; CDR3aa: CASSSGLAGANEQFF; CDR3nt: TGTGCCAGCAGCTCGGGACTAGCGGGGGCCAATGAGCAGTTCTTC
abundance: NA; d_gene: TRBD1; j_gene: TRBJ2-7; v_gene: TRBV5-1; CDR3aa: CASSRAGTVSYEQYF; CDR3nt: TGCGCCAGCAGCAGGGCCGGGACAGTCTCCTACGAGCAGTACTTC
abundance: few; d_gene: NA; j_gene: TRBJ1-1; v_gene: TRBV28; CDR3aa: CASSGRAIGTEAFF; CDR3nt: TGTGCCAGCAGTGGTAGGGCGATTGGCACTGAAGCTTTCTTT
abundance: once; d_gene: NA; j_gene: TRBJ1-3; v_gene: TRBV11-2; CDR3aa: CASSPNSGNTIYF; CDR3nt: TGTGCCAGCAGCCCGAACTCTGGAAACACCATATATTTT
abundance: NA; d_gene: TRBD1; j_gene: TRBJ1-2; v_gene: TRBV5-5; CDR3aa: CASSPLGDREDGYTF; CDR3nt: TGTGCCAGCAGCCCGCTAGGGGACAGGGAGGATGGCTACACCTTC
abundance: NA; d_gene: NA; j_gene: TRBJ2-1; v_gene: TRBV10-3; CDR3aa: CAISVREGDNEQFF; CDR3nt: TGTGCCATCAGTGTGAGGGAGGGGGACAATGAGCAGTTCTTC
abundance: NA; d_gene: NA; j_gene: TRBJ1-3; v_gene: TRBV18; CDR3aa: CASSLGNTIYF; CDR3nt: TGTGCCAGCTCACTGGGAAACACCATATATTTT
abundance: once; d_gene: NA; j_gene: TRBJ2-3; v_gene: TRBV20-1; CDR3aa: CSGGRDTQYF; CDR3nt: TGCAGTGGGGGCCGAGATACGCAGTATTTT
abundance: NA; d_gene: TRBD2; j_gene: TRBJ2-7; v_gene: TRBV6-5; CDR3aa: CASSVAGGTKQYF; CDR3nt: TGTGCCAGCAGTGTAGCGGGGGGAACAAAGCAGTACTTC
abundance: NA; d_gene: TRBD1; j_gene: TRBJ2-7; v_gene: TRBV5-1; CDR3aa: CASSLVSQGAREQYF; CDR3nt: TGCGCCAGCAGCTTGGTGTCCCAGGGGGCGAGAGAGCAGTACTTC
abundance: NA; d_gene: TRBD1; j_gene: TRBJ1-1; v_gene: TRBV7-2; CDR3aa: CASSFQGGTEAFF; CDR3nt: TGTGCCAGCAGTTTCCAGGGGGGTACTGAAGCTTTCTTT